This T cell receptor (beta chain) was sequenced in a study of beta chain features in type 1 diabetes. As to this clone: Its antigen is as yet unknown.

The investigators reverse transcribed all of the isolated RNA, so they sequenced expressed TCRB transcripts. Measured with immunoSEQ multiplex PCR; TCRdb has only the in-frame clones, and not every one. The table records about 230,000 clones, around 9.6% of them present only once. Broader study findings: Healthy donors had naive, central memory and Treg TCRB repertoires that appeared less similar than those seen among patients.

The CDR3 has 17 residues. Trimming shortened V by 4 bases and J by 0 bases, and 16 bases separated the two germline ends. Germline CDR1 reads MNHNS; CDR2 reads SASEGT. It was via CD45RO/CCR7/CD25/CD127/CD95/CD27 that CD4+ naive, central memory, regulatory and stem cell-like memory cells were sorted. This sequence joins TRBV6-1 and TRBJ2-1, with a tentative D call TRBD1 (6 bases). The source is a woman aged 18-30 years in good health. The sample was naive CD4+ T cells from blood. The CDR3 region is CASSVRGLSSSYNEQFF. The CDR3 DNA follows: TGTGCCAGCAGTGTTAGGGGGTTATCGAGCTCCTACAATGAGCAGTTCTTC.